Each of the 25 T cell receptor beta chains below was sequenced from the same sample in a study of blood T cell repertoires in COVID-19. Clones were sequenced by immunoSEQ multiplex PCR, and TCRdb holds only the in-frame ones, with some missing. The sample holds 150,000 to 200,000 clones; 79% are singletons and the top ten take approximately 15%. The sequenced sample was peripheral blood. The source of these receptors is a man aged 55-75 years with active or convalescent COVID-19.

The rearrangement joins TRBV16 to TRBJ2-7; 7 bases map to TRBD1. CDR1 and CDR2 (germline): KGHSY, FQNENV. The length of the CDR3 is 15 residues. After removal of 1 base from V and 7 bases from J, the junction contained 10 bases not matched to a gene. DNA for the CDR3: TGTGCCAGCAGCCAATTCGGCACAGGGGCCTTTGAGCAGTACTTC. The encoded protein is CASSQFGTGAFEQYF. Full variable domain (outside the CDR3, taken from reference TRBV16 and TRBJ2-7): GEEVAQTPKHLVRGEGQKAKLYCAPIKGHSYVFWYQQVLKNEFKFLISFQNENVFDETGMPKERFSAKCLPNSPCSLEIQATKLEDSAVYFCASSQFGTGAFEQYFGPGTRLTVT.

The V and J genes are TRBV11-2 and TRBJ2-7; a weak D match, TRBD2 (6 bases). Trimming took 5 bases from V and 7 from J, leaving 21 bases between them. CDR1 SGHAT and CDR2 FQNNGV come from the germline V gene. The CDR3 has 15 amino acids. The CDR3 spells CASSLTMTGVGEQYF. In nucleotides, the CDR3 is TGTGCCAGCAGCCTCACTATGACGGGAGTGGGGGAGCAGTACTTC.

This clone has only one observation. The chain uses TRBV20-1 and TRBJ2-1; D remains unclear. This CDR3 is built from 11 residues. Germline lookup yields CDR1 DFQATT and CDR2 SNEGSKA (reference sequence). Trimming took 2 bases from V and 3 from J, leaving 2 bases between them. DNA of the CDR3: TGCAGTGCTAGACTCTACAATGAGCAGTTCTTC. Translated: CSARLYNEQFF.

The rearrangement joins TRBV5-1 to TRBJ2-3; D is perhaps TRBD2 (6 bases). Germline V gene sequence: CDR1 SGHRS, CDR2 YFSETQ. The CDR3 sequence is 15 residues long. The germline V and J ends were trimmed by 0 bases and 4 bases, with 12 bases remaining between them. As DNA, the CDR3 is TGCGCCAGCAGCTTGGCGGGAGAGGGCCCAGATACGCAGTATTTT. Residues: CASSLAGEGPDTQYF.

This clone was seen once. J is TRBJ2-7 and V is TRBV18, with a possible D match to TRBD2 (5 bases). Germline V gives CDR1 KGHSH, CDR2 LQKENI. This CDR3 spans 15 amino acids. V lost 2 bases and J lost 0, with 11 bases in between. The CDR3 is CASSPSRSGSYEQYF. The CDR3 DNA reads TGTGCCAGCTCACCATCCAGGAGCGGCTCCTACGAGCAGTACTTC.

The chain is built from TRBV28 and TRBJ2-1; no reliable D call. This CDR3 has 14 residues. The V end lost 3 bases, the J end lost 0 bases, and 6 bases lay between the germline ends. The germline CDR1 and CDR2 sequences are MDHEN and SYDVKM. Here the CDR3 reads CASSFPSSYNEQFF. DNA for the CDR3: TGTGCCAGCAGTTTTCCTAGCTCCTACAATGAGCAGTTCTTC.

The chain joins TRBV29-1 to TRBJ1-1, with 7 bases matching TRBD1. V was clipped by 5 bases and J by 0 bases; unmatched bases: 3. CDR3 length: 13 residues. CDR1 and CDR2 (germline): SQVTM, ANQGSEA. The CDR3 sequence is CSVRQGMNTEAFF. CDR3 nucleotide sequence: TGCAGCGTTCGACAGGGTATGAACACTGAAGCTTTCTTT.

The chain employs TRBV5-6 and TRBJ2-7; D is unresolved. V was cut by 3 bases and J by 5 bases, with 6 bases left in between. CDR3 size: 11 residues. Germline lookup yields CDR1 SGHDT and CDR2 YYEEEE. The CDR3 loop is CASSSYDEQYF. The CDR3 nucleotides are TGTGCCAGCAGCTCCTATGACGAGCAGTACTTC.

V gene TRBV9 combines with J gene TRBJ2-5; 14 bases are shared with TRBD2. The CDR3 has 16 residues. J was trimmed by 2 bases and V by 4 bases; bases with no gene match: 4. Germline-derived CDR1 and CDR2 are SGDLS and YYNGEE. The CDR3 region is CASSTGLAGGQETQYF. For the CDR3, the DNA is TGTGCCAGCAGCACTGGACTAGCGGGAGGTCAAGAGACCCAGTACTTC. The full variable domain, completed using reference TRBV9 and TRBJ2-5, is DSGVTQTPKHLITATGQRVTLRCSPRSGDLSVYWYQQSLDQGLQFLIQYYNGEERAKGNILERFSAQQFPDLHSELNLSSLELGDSALYFCASSTGLAGGQETQYFGPGTRLLVL.

V is TRBV13 and J is TRBJ2-5; TRBD1 agrees at 7 bases. Germline values: CDR1 PRHDT, CDR2 FYEKMQ (reference sequence). Losses at the gene ends were 0 bases for V and 4 bases for J; bases not matched to a gene: 2. This CDR3 contains 14 residues. CDR3 amino acids: CASSLGHRGETQYF. CDR3 in DNA: TGTGCCAGCAGCTTAGGCCACAGGGGAGAGACCCAGTACTTC.

This clone was detected only once. The chain recombines TRBV10-3 with TRBJ2-5; 9 bases map to TRBD2. With V trimmed by 8 bases and J by 2 bases, 12 bases remained unmatched. CDR1 is ENHRY, CDR2 SYGVKD, per germline. The CDR3 spans 16 residues. The CDR3 region has the DNA TGTGCCATCGGGGATCTGAGGACTAGCGCACAAGAGACCCAGTACTTC. This codes for CAIGDLRTSAQETQYF.

The V gene is TRBV28, the J gene TRBJ2-3, with TRBD2 matching over 7 bases. The CDR3 loop spans 17 amino acids. The V segment lost 2 bases and the J segment 3 bases; nucleotides outside the gene matches: 11. In germline, CDR1 is MDHEN, CDR2 SYDVKM. The CDR3 loop reads CASSLPTSILGTDTQYF. The CDR3 DNA sequence: TGTGCCAGCAGTTTACCGACTAGCATTCTGGGGACAGATACGCAGTATTTT.

This clone showed up just once. The chain recombines TRBV28 with TRBJ1-4; possibly TRBD1 for D (5 bases). With 6 bases removed from V and 6 bases from J, the gap between germline ends came to 14 bases. Germline CDR1 and CDR2: MDHEN and SYDVKM. This CDR3 is 14 amino acids long. The CDR3 sequence is CASRGRGGHEKLFF. CDR3 DNA: TGTGCCAGCAGGGGACGTGGAGGGCATGAAAAACTGTTTTTT.

V and J are TRBV6-5 and TRBJ2-4; no clear D gene. V lost 7 bases and J lost 6, with 13 bases in between. Germline CDR1 and CDR2: MNHEY and SVGAGI. This CDR3 comprises 13 residues. The CDR3 DNA reads TGTGCCAGCAACGACCCAGGTTCAAACATTCAGTACTTC. This gives the protein CASNDPGSNIQYF.

The genes are TRBV25-1 and TRBJ2-5; tentatively, D is TRBD2 (6 bases). CDR3 size: 16 residues. From germline, CDR1 is MGHDK and CDR2 SYGVNS. The ends were cut back, 6 bases at V and 1 base at J, with 18 bases in the middle. The CDR3 here is CASSSGRRATQETQYF. Written as DNA, the CDR3 is TGTGCCAGCAGCTCAGGCCGGAGGGCCACCCAAGAGACCCAGTACTTC. The full variable domain, completed using reference TRBV25-1 and TRBJ2-5, is EADIYQTPRYLVIGTGKKITLECSQTMGHDKMYWYQQDPGMELHLIHYSYGVNSTEKGDLSSESTVSRIRTEHFPLTLESARPSHTSQYLCASSSGRRATQETQYFGPGTRLLVL.

The rearrangement joins TRBV28 to TRBJ1-1; D unclear. CDR1 is MDHEN, CDR2 SYDVKM, per germline. This CDR3 is built from 13 residues. The ends were cut back, 7 bases at V and 0 bases at J, with 9 bases in the middle. The CDR3 region has the DNA TGTGCCAGCAACCGGGAGATGAACACTGAAGCTTTCTTT. It encodes CASNREMNTEAFF. The whole variable domain, filled in from reference TRBV28 and TRBJ1-1, reads DVKVTQSSRYLVKRTGEKVFLECVQDMDHENMFWYRQDPGLGLRLIYFSYDVKMKEKGDIPEGYSVSREKKERFSLILESASTNQTSMYLCASNREMNTEAFFGQGTRLTVV.

The gene calls are TRBV28 and TRBJ1-5; D is possibly TRBD1 (6 bases). The CDR3 is made up of 14 amino acids. Germline V gene lookup returns CDR1 MDHEN and CDR2 SYDVKM. V was clipped by 3 bases and J by 6 bases, with 12 bases between them. The CDR3 here is CASSFPNRVQPQHF. Here the CDR3 DNA reads TGTGCCAGCAGTTTCCCAAACAGGGTTCAGCCCCAGCATTTT.

This sequence joins TRBV9 and TRBJ2-2; tentatively, D is TRBD1 (6 bases). Germline V gives CDR1 SGDLS, CDR2 YYNGEE. V lost 2 bases and J 4 bases, leaving 9 bases between the germline ends. There are 14 residues in the CDR3. The DNA of the CDR3 is TGTGCCAGCAGCGTGGGGGCGGGCACCGGGGAGCTGTTTTTT. This codes for CASSVGAGTGELFF. Using reference TRBV9 and TRBJ2-2 for the parts outside the CDR3, the full variable domain is DSGVTQTPKHLITATGQRVTLRCSPRSGDLSVYWYQQSLDQGLQFLIQYYNGEERAKGNILERFSAQQFPDLHSELNLSSLELGDSALYFCASSVGAGTGELFFGEGSRLTVL.

CDR3 sequence (DNA): TGTGCCAGCAGCCCCCGGACTAGCGGGGCATACAATGAGCAGTTCTTC. Its translation: CASSPRTSGAYNEQFF. The V call is TRBV7-9, the J call TRBJ2-1; 12 bases line up with TRBD2. The V gene end was trimmed by 5 bases and the J gene end by 4 bases; junction bases not matched to a gene: 6. Germline CDR1 SEHNR, CDR2 FQNEAQ (reference sequence). The CDR3 runs to 16 residues. Drawing the rest from reference TRBV7-9 and TRBJ2-1, the complete variable domain is DTGVSQNPRHKITKRGQNVTFRCDPISEHNRLYWYRQTLGQGPEFLTYFQNEAQLEKSRLLSDRFSAERPKGSFSTLEIQRTEQGDSAMYLCASSPRTSGAYNEQFFGPGTRLTVL.

The chain uses TRBV19 and TRBJ1-2, with D perhaps TRBD1 (5 bases). The CDR3 contains 17 residues. Deletions cut 4 bases from V and 3 bases from J, with 21 bases between. Germline loops: CDR1 LNHDA, CDR2 SQIVND (reference sequence). CDR3 sequence (DNA): TGTGCCAGTAGTAGTATTCGACACTCCCAGGGATACTATGGCTACACCTTC. It is translated as CASSSIRHSQGYYGYTF.

The chain joins TRBV5-6 to TRBJ2-3, with TRBD1 matching 9 bases. This CDR3 comprises 16 residues. CDR1 SGHDT and CDR2 YYEEEE come from the germline V gene. V shed 4 bases, J shed 3 bases, and the junction held 9 bases outside the gene matches. The CDR3 is CASSPEQGARTDTQYF. In DNA form, the CDR3 reads TGTGCCAGCAGCCCCGAACAGGGGGCGCGGACAGATACGCAGTATTTT. Using reference TRBV5-6 and TRBJ2-3 for the parts outside the CDR3, the full variable domain is DAGVTQSPTHLIKTRGQQVTLRCSPKSGHDTVSWYQQALGQGPQFIFQYYEEEERQRGNFPDRFSGHQFPNYSSELNVNALLLGDSALYLCASSPEQGARTDTQYFGPGTRLTVL.

The chain couples TRBV19 to TRBJ2-7; 9 nucleotides agree with TRBD1. The ends lost 7 bases at V and 1 base at J; junction bases unmatched: 5. Germline CDR1 and CDR2: LNHDA and SQIVND (reference sequence). The CDR3 runs to 14 residues. CDR3 loop: CASNPGQGSYEQYF. For the CDR3, the DNA is TGTGCCAGTAATCCGGGACAGGGATCCTACGAGCAGTACTTC.

The chain couples TRBV19 to TRBJ2-7; 12 bases line up with TRBD2. V trimming: 1 base; J trimming: 3 bases; junction bases outside the gene matches: 4. Germline CDR1 is LNHDA and CDR2 is SQIVND (reference sequence). CDR3 length: 16 amino acids. The CDR3 sequence: CASSIGLAGGIYEQYF. The CDR3 DNA is TGTGCCAGTAGTATAGGGCTAGCGGGAGGGATCTACGAGCAGTACTTC.

This chain uses TRBV11-3 with TRBJ2-1; a weak D match, TRBD2 (6 bases). The CDR3 runs 14 residues. V gave up 3 bases and J gave up 2 bases, with 8 bases separating them. Germline V gene lookup returns CDR1 SGHNT and CDR2 YENEEA. CDR3 amino acids: CASSLAGTYNEQFF. CDR3 DNA: TGTGCCAGCAGCTTGGCGGGAACCTACAATGAGCAGTTCTTC.

The rearrangement uses TRBV15 and TRBJ2-2; D may be TRBD2 (6 bases). V was pared by 1 base and J by 1 base, with 16 bases between. Germline V gives CDR1 LNHNV, CDR2 YYDKDF (reference sequence). This CDR3 has 18 residues. This CDR3 is CATSRGIQLGRNTGELFF. The CDR3 coding sequence is TGTGCCACCAGCAGAGGGATTCAGCTCGGGAGGAACACCGGGGAGCTGTTTTTT.